This entry lists 19 T cell receptor beta chains sequenced from one sample in a study of T cells in Graves' hyperthyroidism and ophthalmopathy. Researchers took RNA transcripts and amplified the TCR beta CDR3 regions from them. Using the HTBI primer set, a first-round RT-PCR was run on the TCR CDR3. TCRdb called the multiplex PCR reads again in MiXCR, with one record for every CDR3 protein. The data contain 450,000 to 600,000 distinct CDR3 sequences, about 20% of them singletons. The sequenced material came from blood. Every receptor here comes from a man in his forties with Graves' ophthalmopathy.

This clonotype was detected many times. This chain connects TRBV28 to TRBJ2-7; D is possibly TRBD1 or TRBD2 (5 bases each). Per the germline V gene, CDR1 is MDHEN and CDR2 is SYDVKM. The CDR3 covers 15 residues. Trimming removed 4 bases at V and 0 bases at J, with 13 bases between. The CDR3 sequence is CASSSRDDSSYEQYF. As DNA, the CDR3 is TGTGCCAGCAGTTCCCGGGACGATAGCTCCTACGAGCAGTACTTC. The whole variable domain, remainder taken from reference TRBV28 and TRBJ2-7, is DVKVTQSSRYLVKRTGEKVFLECVQDMDHENMFWYRQDPGLGLRLIYFSYDVKMKEKGDIPEGYSVSREKKERFSLILESASTNQTSMYLCASSSRDDSSYEQYFGPGTRLTVT.

V and J are TRBV9 and TRBJ2-1; tentatively, D is TRBD2 (6 bases). The CDR3 length is 17 residues. CDR1 and CDR2 from the germline V gene are SGDLS and YYNGEE. The ends were cut back, 4 bases at V and 0 bases at J, with 17 bases in the middle. The chain's CDR3 is CASSPFGRGSSYNEQFF. The CDR3 bases are TGTGCCAGCAGCCCCTTCGGGCGGGGAAGCTCCTACAATGAGCAGTTCTTC.

The V call is TRBV6-1, the J call TRBJ2-1; D not certain. The CDR3 loop spans 12 amino acids. Germline V gene lookup returns CDR1 MNHNS and CDR2 SASEGT. Trimming left V 5 bases short and J 6 bases short, with 8 bases between. The CDR3 loop reads CASSPQANEQFF. The CDR3 DNA follows: TGTGCCAGCAGTCCCCAGGCCAATGAGCAGTTCTTC.

The chain carries TRBV7-8 and TRBJ1-1, with 7 nucleotides matching TRBD1. V dropped 5 bases and J dropped 4; count of bases not matched to a gene: 13. Germline V gene lookup returns CDR1 SGHVS and CDR2 FQNEAQ. The CDR3 totals 16 residues. Here the CDR3 reads CASSIRTGPVATEAFF. DNA of the CDR3: TGTGCCAGCAGCATCAGGACAGGTCCGGTTGCCACTGAAGCTTTCTTT.

The chain carries TRBV7-9 and TRBJ2-4, with 9 nucleotides matching TRBD1. The CDR3 runs 15 residues. Losses at the gene ends were 5 bases for V and 8 bases for J; bases not matched to a gene: 10. Germline-derived CDR1 and CDR2 are SEHNR and FQNEAQ (reference sequence). The CDR3 DNA reads TGTGCCAGCAGCCTACAGGGGGCTCCCTTTGACATTCAGTACTTC. Translating it yields CASSLQGAPFDIQYF.

This clonotype was seen a handful of times. V usage is TRBV20-1 and J usage is TRBJ2-7, with D perhaps TRBD1 (6 bases). This CDR3 contains 16 residues. V was cut by 1 base and J by 3 bases, with 19 bases left in between. Per the germline V gene, CDR1 is DFQATT and CDR2 is SNEGSKA (reference sequence). The CDR3 region has the DNA TGCAGTGCTAGAGTTCCCGGGCCGGGACAAGACTACGAGCAGTACTTC. Its protein product is CSARVPGPGQDYEQYF.

The J gene is TRBJ2-7, the V gene TRBV3-1, with 11 bases matching TRBD2. Germline loops: CDR1 LGHDT, CDR2 YNNKEL (reference sequence). The CDR3 length is 14 residues. V was pared by 7 bases and J by 2 bases, with 4 bases of the junction left unmatched. The CDR3 is CASTLAGGPYEQYF. In nucleotides, the CDR3 is TGTGCCAGCACCTTAGCGGGAGGGCCCTACGAGCAGTACTTC.

This clonotype was seen repeatedly, ten times or more. The chain recombines TRBV30 with TRBJ2-4; D tentatively fits TRBD1 or TRBD2 (6 bases each). This CDR3 is built from 20 residues. Looked up from germline, CDR1 is GTSNPN and CDR2 is SVGIG (reference sequence). Trimming pared 4 bases from V and 2 bases from J, leaving 30 bases between. The CDR3, as DNA: TGTGCCTGGATCCCCGACTGGGGGGCGGAATGGTCTGACTCCAAAAACATTCAGTACTTC. Protein: CAWIPDWGAEWSDSKNIQYF.

This clonotype was seen a few times. V usage is TRBV27 and J usage is TRBJ1-1; D may be TRBD1 (6 bases). Germline V gene data show CDR1 as MNHEY and CDR2 as SMNVEV (reference sequence). The CDR3 consists of 13 residues. V lost 3 bases and J 10 bases, leaving 15 bases between the germline ends. CDR3 in DNA: TGTGCCAGCAGTTTGGACCGAGGAGGGGGAGCTTTCTTT. Translating it yields CASSLDRGGGAFF.

This clonotype has a handful of counts. This chain connects TRBV6-1 to TRBJ1-3; D is uncertain. Trimming shortened V by 6 bases and J by 0 bases, and 6 bases separated the two germline ends. Looked up from germline, CDR1 is MNHNS and CDR2 is SASEGT. The CDR3 is 13 amino acids. The CDR3 here is CASSQNSGNTIYF. DNA of the CDR3: TGTGCCAGCAGCCAGAACTCTGGAAACACCATATATTTT.

This clonotype was recorded a few times. The CDR3 nucleotides read TGTGCCAGCATTGGCTCGGACAGGAAGAGTTACTATGGCTACACCTTC. Protein sequence: CASIGSDRKSYYGYTF. J is TRBJ1-2 and V is TRBV28; 7 bases match TRBD1. Germline CDR1 and CDR2: MDHEN and SYDVKM. The V segment lost 7 bases and the J segment 3 bases; nucleotides outside the gene matches: 14. CDR3 length: 16 residues.

This clonotype was recorded at least ten times. This rearrangement joins TRBV6-1 to TRBJ2-1, with D possibly TRBD2 on 6 matching bases. Trimming shortened V by 0 bases and J by 4 bases, and 13 bases separated the two germline ends. The CDR3 loop spans 16 amino acids. Germline V lookup: CDR1 MNHNS, CDR2 SASEGT. Here the CDR3 DNA reads TGTGCCAGCAGTGAAGCCAAAGGGAGGCGGTACAATGAGCAGTTCTTC. This sequence encodes CASSEAKGRRYNEQFF.

This clonotype was seen a few times. The rearrangement uses TRBV7-3 and TRBJ2-2, with TRBD2 matching 7 bases. The length of the CDR3 is 16 residues. The germline V gene has CDR1 SGHTA and CDR2 FQGTGA. V lost 5 bases, J lost 7 bases, and 13 bases stayed unmatched. CDR3: CASSLGGGRARGELFF. The DNA of the CDR3 is TGTGCCAGCAGCCTGGGGGGAGGGAGAGCTCGCGGGGAGCTGTTTTTT. Together with reference TRBV7-3 and TRBJ2-2, the CDR3 gives the full variable domain: GAGVSQTPSNKVTEKGKYVELRCDPISGHTALYWYRQSLGQGPEFLIYFQGTGAADDSGLPNDRFFAVRPEGSVSTLKIQRTERGDSAVYLCASSLGGGRARGELFFGEGSRLTVL.

The chain is built from TRBV4-3 and TRBJ1-1, with TRBD1 matching over 9 bases. The CDR3 runs to 15 residues. V shed 0 bases and J 4 bases; nucleotides not matched to a gene: 3. The V gene's germline CDR1 is LGHNA and CDR2 YSLEER. The CDR3 reads CASSQDTGGFTEAFF. For the CDR3, the DNA is TGCGCCAGCAGCCAAGACACAGGGGGCTTCACTGAAGCTTTCTTT.

The chain employs TRBV6-1 and TRBJ2-7; 9 bases are a match to TRBD1. The junction had 6 bases not matched to a gene; V was cut back by 6 bases and J by 3 bases. The CDR3 has 14 amino acids. Germline V gene data show CDR1 as MNHNS and CDR2 as SASEGT. This CDR3 reads CASRLGQGNYEQYF. Written as DNA, the CDR3 is TGTGCCAGCAGGCTGGGACAGGGAAACTACGAGCAGTACTTC.

As for this clonotype: A clone one base away is much larger, so this may be a read error. The chain recombines TRBV20-1 with TRBJ2-5, with TRBD2 as a possible D gene (5 bases). The CDR3 totals 13 residues. Germline V lookup: CDR1 DFQATT, CDR2 SNEGSKA (reference sequence). CDR3 DNA: TGCAGTGCTGGAGATAGCGCCCAAGAGACCCAGTACTTC. Translated: CSAGDSAQETQYF.

In this sample, this clonotype turned up a few times. In nucleotides, the CDR3 is TGCAGTGCTAGCCTAGGACAGGGGCCCTATTCACCCCTCCACTTT. Its protein is CSASLGQGPYSPLHF. The J gene is TRBJ1-6, the V gene TRBV20-1, with TRBD1 identical over 9 bases. The junction had 8 bases not matched to a gene; V was cut back by 3 bases and J by 8 bases. CDR1 and CDR2 from the germline V gene are DFQATT and SNEGSKA (reference sequence). The CDR3 sequence is 15 residues long.

J is TRBJ1-5 and V is TRBV27, with a possible D match to TRBD1 (6 bases). The ends were cut back, 3 bases at V and 2 bases at J, with 11 bases in the middle. The CDR3 runs 15 residues. From germline, CDR1 is MNHEY and CDR2 SMNVEV (reference sequence). CDR3 in amino acids: CASSFGGAGNQPQHF. CDR3 bases: TGTGCCAGCAGTTTCGGGGGGGCGGGCAATCAGCCCCAGCATTTT.

V and J are TRBV5-6 and TRBJ2-2; maybe TRBD2 (6 bases). The length of the CDR3 is 15 residues. CDR1 and CDR2 from the germline V gene are SGHDT and YYEEEE. Trimming took off 3 bases at V and 6 bases at J, with 15 bases between the two ends. CDR3 in amino acids: CASSYWSGRAGELFF. In DNA form, the CDR3 reads TGTGCCAGCAGCTATTGGTCCGGGAGAGCCGGGGAGCTGTTTTTT.